This TCR beta chain derives from a study of T-cell memory formation after mild COVID-19. Study context: Across donors, TCR clusters were largely donor specific. Study conclusions and caveats: Pre-infection memory showed some responding clones, and this suggested that cross-reactive memory joined. CD4/CD8 balance characterized clones contracting day 15 to 85, and CD4+ skew characterized later expanders.

This clonotype was seen repeatedly, ten times or more. Its antigen is unknown. J lost 6 bases, V lost 4 bases, and 11 bases had no gene match. Germline CDR1 and CDR2: DFQATT and SNEGSKA (reference sequence). The CDR3 consists of 16 residues. Constant-segment-primed 5'RACE gave TCR alpha and TCR beta cDNA libraries with sample barcodes and UMIs. MiXCR, run by TCRdb on the 5' RACE reads, gives a single entry per CDR3 protein. In the table there are a few hundred thousand distinct CDR3 sequences, around 30% of which are singletons. The sample consisted of PBMCs or a T cell subset sorted from them (not recorded which). The chain links TRBV20-1 to TRBJ2-1; 11 nucleotides line up with TRBD1. The TCR comes from an adult woman who had mild COVID-19 (a few samples of this study predate the infection). Cell type and time point are not known. In nucleotides, the CDR3 is TGCAGTGCTAAGCGGGACAGGGGGAAGAAGGGCAATGAGCAGTTCTTC. This translates into CSAKRDRGKKGNEQFF.